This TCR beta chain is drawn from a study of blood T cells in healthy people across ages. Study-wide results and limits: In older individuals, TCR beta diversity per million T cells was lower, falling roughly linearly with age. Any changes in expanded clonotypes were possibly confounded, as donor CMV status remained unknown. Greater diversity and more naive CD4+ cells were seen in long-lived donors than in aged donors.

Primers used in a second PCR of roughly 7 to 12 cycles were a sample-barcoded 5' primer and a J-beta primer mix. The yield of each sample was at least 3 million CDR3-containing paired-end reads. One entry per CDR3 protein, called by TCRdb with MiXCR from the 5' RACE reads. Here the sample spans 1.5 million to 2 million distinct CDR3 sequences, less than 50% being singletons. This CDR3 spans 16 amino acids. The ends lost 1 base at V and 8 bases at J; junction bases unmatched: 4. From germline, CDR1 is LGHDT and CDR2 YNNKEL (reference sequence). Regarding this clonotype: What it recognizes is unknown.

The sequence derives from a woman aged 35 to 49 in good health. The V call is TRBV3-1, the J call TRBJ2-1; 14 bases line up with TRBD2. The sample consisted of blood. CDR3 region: CASSQAGLAGDDEQFF. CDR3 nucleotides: TGTGCCAGCAGCCAAGCGGGACTAGCGGGGGACGATGAGCAGTTCTTC.